Below are 27 T cell receptor beta chains sequenced from a single sample in a study of blood T cell repertoires in COVID-19. Sequencing was performed with immunoSEQ multiplex PCR; in TCRdb, only in-frame clones are kept and a portion is missing. The sample lists over 45,000 clones; roughly four fifths were seen once. Sequencing was done on a sample of peripheral blood. These receptors were taken from a human donor in a cohort sampled during active or convalescent COVID-19.

This clone was observed a few times. This chain links TRBV5-1 with TRBJ1-4; D possibly corresponds to TRBD1 (5 bases). From germline, CDR1 is SGHRS and CDR2 YFSETQ. V lost 1 base and J lost 2, with 9 bases in between. This CDR3 is 15 amino acids long. CDR3 nucleotide sequence: TGCGCCAGCAGCTTGTCGGGGGGGACTAATGAAAAACTGTTTTTT. This codes for CASSLSGGTNEKLFF.

The CDR3 DNA reads TGTGCCAGCAGCCTACTAGGGGGAATTGGCTACACCTTC. The encoded protein is CASSLLGGIGYTF. The chain recombines TRBV7-9 with TRBJ1-2; tentatively, D is TRBD1 (6 bases). The CDR3 runs 13 residues. V was shortened by 5 bases and J by 7 bases, with 14 bases between the two germline ends. Per the germline V gene, CDR1 is SEHNR and CDR2 is FQNEAQ (reference sequence).

This clone showed up just a few times. V usage is TRBV4-3 and J usage is TRBJ2-1; D perhaps matches TRBD2 (5 bases). Trimming cost V 0 bases and J 8 bases, with 17 bases left between them. The CDR3 sequence is 16 residues long. The germline gives CDR1 LGHNA, CDR2 YSLEER. CDR3: CASSQDGVSGIHEQFF. The CDR3 bases are TGCGCCAGCAGCCAAGATGGGGTATCGGGAATCCATGAGCAGTTCTTC.

The rearrangement joins TRBV7-2 to TRBJ1-2; 9 positions agree with TRBD1. CDR1 and CDR2 from the germline V gene are SGHTA and FQGNSA. The CDR3 is 14 amino acids. J gave up 8 bases and V 1 base, and 5 bases lay outside the gene matches. CDR3 DNA: TGTGCCAGCAGCTTAGACAGGGGGCGCGGAGGCTACACCTTC. This gives the protein CASSLDRGRGGYTF.

V usage is TRBV19 and J usage is TRBJ2-7, with 8 bases fitting TRBD1. The CDR3 loop spans 15 amino acids. Germline CDR1 reads LNHDA; CDR2 reads SQIVND (reference sequence). V was clipped by 2 bases and J by 2 bases; unmatched bases: 5. The CDR3 nucleotides are TGTGCCAGTAGTATAAGGCGGGGACAGGCCTACGAGCAGTACTTC. It encodes CASSIRRGQAYEQYF.

This sequence joins TRBV6-2 or TRBV6-3 and TRBJ2-7; tentatively, D is TRBD1 (6 bases). The germline CDR1 and CDR2 sequences are MNHEY and SVGEGT. This CDR3 has 19 residues. V was shortened by 0 bases and J by 0 bases, with 21 bases between the two germline ends. CDR3 sequence: CASSYSTASSGASSYEQYF. The CDR3 DNA is TGTGCCAGCAGTTACTCGACGGCGTCCTCAGGGGCTAGCTCCTACGAGCAGTACTTC.

This sequence joins TRBV6-5 and TRBJ1-2, with a tentative D call TRBD1 (6 bases). V was clipped by 4 bases and J by 5 bases, with 11 bases between them. Per germline, CDR1 MNHEY and CDR2 SVGAGI. This CDR3 has 13 residues. The CDR3, as DNA: TGTGCCAGCAGTTTACAGGGCCCATATGGCTACACCTTC. Its protein is CASSLQGPYGYTF.

The rearrangement joins TRBV29-1 to TRBJ1-5, with unresolved D. V was pared by 7 bases and J by 4 bases, with 14 bases between. Germline V CDR1 and CDR2: SQVTM, ANQGSEA. The length of the CDR3 is 13 residues. The CDR3 DNA is TGCAGCGCCAGTTCTAGCGATAATCAGCCCCAGCATTTT. This sequence encodes CSASSSDNQPQHF. Variable domain in full (rest from reference TRBV29-1 and TRBJ1-5): SAVISQKPSRDICQRGTSLTIQCQVDSQVTMMFWYRQQPGQSLTLIATANQGSEATYESGFVIDKFPISRPNLTFSTLTVSNMSPEDSSIYLCSASSSDNQPQHFGDGTRLSIL.

The chain recombines TRBV7-2 with TRBJ1-6; tentatively, D is TRBD1 (6 bases). The length of the CDR3 is 14 residues. V was shortened by 5 bases and J by 5 bases, with 10 bases between the two germline ends. Per the germline V gene, CDR1 is SGHTA and CDR2 is FQGNSA. The CDR3 loop is CASSQRQDNSPLHF. In DNA, the CDR3 is TGTGCCAGCAGCCAACGACAGGATAATTCACCCCTCCACTTT.

The genes are TRBV5-1 and TRBJ2-7, with a possible D match to TRBD1 (5 bases). V was pared by 2 bases and J by 5 bases, with 14 bases between. The germline V gene has CDR1 SGHRS and CDR2 YFSETQ. CDR3 length: 14 residues. In DNA, the CDR3 is TGCGCCAGCAGCTTCGATGGGGCCTACAACGAGCAGTACTTC. Protein product: CASSFDGAYNEQYF.

The chain combines TRBV9 with TRBJ1-1, with a possible D match to TRBD1 (6 bases). Germline loops: CDR1 SGDLS, CDR2 YYNGEE. Trimming shortened V by 7 bases and J by 3 bases, and 13 bases separated the two germline ends. The CDR3 has 13 residues. The CDR3 region has the DNA TGTGCCAGCTCAGGGGTGAAGGACACTGAAGCTTTCTTT. Amino acids: CASSGVKDTEAFF.

The chain recombines TRBV3-1 (or the pseudogene TRBV3-2) with TRBJ2-7, with D perhaps matching TRBD2 (7 bases). This CDR3 contains 18 residues. CDR1 and CDR2 (germline): LGHDT, YNNKEL (reference sequence). Trimming took 4 bases from V and 0 from J, leaving 22 bases between them. The CDR3 sequence is CASSRLSSRGGSSYEQYF. In DNA, the CDR3 is TGTGCCAGCAGCCGCCTCTCCTCGAGGGGGGGGAGCTCCTACGAGCAGTACTTC.

About this clone itself: One end of the junction is discordant with germline, which a read error may explain. The genes are TRBV7-7 and TRBJ2-5; D call uncertain. The length of the CDR3 is 15 residues. CDR1 SSHAT and CDR2 FNYEAQ come from the germline V gene (reference sequence). DNA for the CDR3: TGTGCTAGCAGCGTTGGTCGCGTATTTCAAGAGACCCAGTACTTC. Its protein is CASSVGRVFQETQYF.

The V call is TRBV10-1, the J call TRBJ1-2; tentatively, D is TRBD1 (5 bases). The CDR3 consists of 15 residues. From germline, CDR1 is WNHNN and CDR2 SYGVQD (reference sequence). V was cut by 6 bases and J by 0 bases, with 14 bases left in between. CDR3 sequence reads: CASRRQSLANYGYTF. The CDR3 DNA is TGCGCCAGCAGAAGACAGAGTCTAGCTAACTATGGCTACACCTTC.

A word on this clone: Other DNA variants within this sample encode the same CDR3. The rearrangement joins TRBV20-1 to TRBJ2-7, with D tentatively TRBD1 (5 bases). CDR3 length equals 11 residues. V lost 3 bases and J 5 bases, leaving 8 bases between the germline ends. The germline gives CDR1 DFQATT, CDR2 SNEGSKA (reference sequence). CDR3 residues: CSASSGHEQYF. Here the CDR3 DNA reads TGCAGTGCTAGTTCAGGGCACGAGCAGTACTTC.

This sequence joins TRBV4-3 and TRBJ2-6; 7 bases agree with TRBD2. Trimming took 0 bases from V and 2 from J; bases not matched to a gene: 7. Germline V gene sequence: CDR1 LGHNA, CDR2 YSLEER. The CDR3 has 18 residues. The CDR3 is CASSQDGGGAAGANVLTF. DNA for the CDR3: TGCGCCAGCAGCCAAGACGGGGGAGGGGCGGCTGGGGCCAACGTCCTGACTTTC.

This clone was recorded only once. The V call is TRBV5-1, the J call TRBJ2-7, with 7 nucleotides matching TRBD1. V gave up 7 bases and J gave up 2 bases; unmatched junction bases: 6. Germline assignment: CDR1 SGHRS and CDR2 YFSETQ. The CDR3 covers 13 residues. In nucleotides, the CDR3 is TGCGCCAGCTCAAAGGGACAGCCCTACGAGCAGTACTTC. Its translation is CASSKGQPYEQYF.

The chain uses TRBV30 and TRBJ1-5; D possibly corresponds to TRBD1 (5 bases). Germline CDR1 reads GTSNPN; CDR2 reads SVGIG (reference sequence). The CDR3 is made up of 13 amino acids. The V and J ends lost 0 bases and 5 bases respectively, with 8 bases between them. The CDR3 region has the DNA TGTGCCTGGAGTGTTTCGGGGGATCAGCCCCAGCATTTT. Translation gives CAWSVSGDQPQHF.

This sequence joins TRBV27 and TRBJ2-1; TRBD2 aligns across 12 bases. This CDR3 is 15 amino acids long. J lost 9 bases, V lost 6 bases, and 9 bases had no gene match. Germline lookup yields CDR1 MNHEY and CDR2 SMNVEV (reference sequence). CDR3 sequence: CASSRLAGAVGEQFF. CDR3 coding DNA: TGTGCCAGCAGCCGACTAGCGGGGGCCGTCGGTGAGCAGTTCTTC.

In its sample, this clone was seen a few times. The V gene is TRBV29-1, the J gene TRBJ2-5; D gene unclear. Per germline, CDR1 SQVTM and CDR2 ANQGSEA. The CDR3 spans 12 residues. Trimming removed 6 bases at V and 2 bases at J, with 10 bases between. CDR3 sequence reads: CSVLGLQETQYF. The DNA for the CDR3 is TGCAGCGTCCTAGGCTTGCAAGAGACCCAGTACTTC.

The chain links TRBV20-1 to TRBJ1-2; D gene ambiguous. The CDR3 has 11 amino acids. V lost 3 bases and J lost 6, with 8 bases in between. Germline V gene lookup returns CDR1 DFQATT and CDR2 SNEGSKA (reference sequence). The CDR3 loop is CSASDGDGYTF. CDR3 coding DNA: TGCAGTGCTAGTGACGGGGATGGCTACACCTTC.

This rearrangement joins TRBV4-2 to TRBJ2-3; D is possibly TRBD2 (7 bases). The CDR3 sequence is 18 residues long. The germline V gene has CDR1 LGHNA and CDR2 YNFKEQ. Trimming pared 0 bases from V and 5 bases from J, leaving 21 bases between. The CDR3: CASSQEAQRGGARDTQYF. CDR3 nucleotides: TGTGCCAGCAGCCAAGAAGCCCAAAGGGGGGGGGCCAGAGATACGCAGTATTTT.

The chain uses TRBV7-3 and TRBJ1-3; D gene unclear. The germline V gene encodes CDR1 SGHTA and CDR2 FQGTGA. There are 15 residues in the CDR3. V gave up 1 base and J gave up 0 bases, with 7 bases separating them. CDR3 sequence reads: CASSLSGNSGNTIYF. In nucleotides, the CDR3 is TGTGCCAGCAGCTTAAGCGGGAACTCTGGAAACACCATATATTTT.

The chain links TRBV9 to TRBJ1-3; 7 nucleotides align to TRBD1. V dropped 3 bases and J dropped 0; count of bases not matched to a gene: 6. This CDR3 contains 16 residues. Per germline, CDR1 SGDLS and CDR2 YYNGEE. The chain's CDR3 is CASSAGQASSGNTIYF. CDR3 coding DNA: TGTGCCAGCAGCGCTGGACAGGCTTCCTCTGGAAACACCATATATTTT.

The chain joins TRBV6-5 to TRBJ1-2; 12 bases agree with TRBD1. CDR1 and CDR2 from the germline V gene are MNHEY and SVGAGI. V lost 6 bases, J lost 5 bases, and 7 bases stayed unmatched. The CDR3 consists of 15 residues. CDR3 coding DNA: TGTGCCAGCAGGAGGGGACAGGGGGCGGGTTATGGCTACACCTTC. Encoded protein: CASRRGQGAGYGYTF.

This clone came up once. The chain couples TRBV23-1 to TRBJ2-2, with TRBD1 matching 10 bases. TRBV23-1 falls under the ORF class, with uncertain function. This CDR3 is 16 amino acids long. Trimming took 0 bases from V and 4 from J; bases not matched to a gene: 2. The CDR3: CASSQSGQGCTGELFF. CDR3 sequence (DNA): TGCGCCAGCAGTCAATCGGGACAGGGGTGCACCGGGGAGCTGTTTTTT.

This chain joins TRBV9 and TRBJ2-3; D not certain. The CDR3 runs to 13 residues. The V end lost 0 bases, the J end lost 3 bases, and 5 bases lay between the germline ends. Germline values: CDR1 SGDLS, CDR2 YYNGEE. CDR3 loop: CASSVGATDTQYF. The CDR3 DNA is TGTGCCAGCAGCGTAGGGGCAACAGATACGCAGTATTTT.